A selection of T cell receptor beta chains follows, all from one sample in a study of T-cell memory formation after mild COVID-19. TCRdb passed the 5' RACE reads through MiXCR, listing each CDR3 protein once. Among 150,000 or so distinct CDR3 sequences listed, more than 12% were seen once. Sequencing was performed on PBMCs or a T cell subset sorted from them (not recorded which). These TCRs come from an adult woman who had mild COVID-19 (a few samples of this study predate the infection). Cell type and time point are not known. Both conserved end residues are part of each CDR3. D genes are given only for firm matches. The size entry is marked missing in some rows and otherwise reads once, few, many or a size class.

TGTGCCACCAGTGATCAACCCGGGACAGGGACCTACGAGCAGTACTTC	CATSDQPGTGTYEQYF	TRBD1	few	TRBJ2-7	TRBV24-1
TGCGCCAGCAGCTTGAATCCGGGACAACGGACCCAGCATTTT	CASSLNPGQRTQHF	-	few	TRBJ1-5	TRBV5-1
TGTGCCAGCAGCGCCGGACGGAGGTCCTACAATGAGCAGTTCTTC	CASSAGRRSYNEQFF	-	-	TRBJ2-1	TRBV7-2
TGTGCCAGCAGCTTAGTACAGGGGACCTACAATGAGCAGTTCTTC	CASSLVQGTYNEQFF	TRBD1	few	TRBJ2-1	TRBV7-9
TGCGCCAGCAGCCCCTCGACAGTTCCCTACGAGCAGTACTTC	CASSPSTVPYEQYF	-	few	TRBJ2-7	TRBV5-1
TGTGCCAGCAGCTTAGATAGGGACAGGGACTACGAGCAGTACTTC	CASSLDRDRDYEQYF	TRBD1	few	TRBJ2-7	TRBV11-3
TGTGCCAGCAGCTTAGGACAGAGCACAGATACGCAGTATTTT	CASSLGQSTDTQYF	-	many	TRBJ2-3	TRBV5-1
TGTGCCAGCAGCACGAGGCGGGGGGGGTACTACGAGCAGTACTTC	CASSTRRGGYYEQYF	TRBD2	-	TRBJ2-7	TRBV6-5
TGCGCCAGCAGGCAGGGGGGGACGGGAAAAGCTTTCTTT	CASRQGGTGKAFF	TRBD1	-	TRBJ1-1	TRBV4-1
TGCGCCAGCAGTCCCGTCGGACAGGGCTACGAGCAGTACTTC	CASSPVGQGYEQYF	TRBD1	few	TRBJ2-7	TRBV5-1
TGTGCCAGCTCCCCCCGGACCGAGACCCAGTACTTC	CASSPRTETQYF	-	many	TRBJ2-5	TRBV18
TGCGCCAGCAGCCAAGCCCCCAGCTATGGCTACACCTTC	CASSQAPSYGYTF	-	-	TRBJ1-2	TRBV4-1
TGTGCCAGCAGCCCGACCGGGACAGGGGCGAATCAGCCCCAGCATTTT	CASSPTGTGANQPQHF	TRBD1	few	TRBJ1-5	TRBV4-2
TGTGCCAGCAGTTTATGGGCTAGCGGGGGTGGTGATACGCAGTATTTT	CASSLWASGGGDTQYF	TRBD2	-	TRBJ2-3	TRBV27
TGTGCCAGCAGCGTAGGCGAGGACAGGGCTTTAGCCAAAAACATTCAGTACTTC	CASSVGEDRALAKNIQYF	TRBD1	few	TRBJ2-4	TRBV9
TGTGCCAGCAGCCCAATGGGGACAGGGGGCTGGGGCTATGGCTACACCTTC	CASSPMGTGGWGYGYTF	TRBD1	many	TRBJ1-2	TRBV5-4
TGCGCCAGCAGGTGGACTAGCGGGAGCAATGAGCAGTTCTTC	CASRWTSGSNEQFF	TRBD2	-	TRBJ2-1	TRBV5-1
TGCGCCAGCAGAATGACAGGGGTCAATAATTCACCCCTCCACTTT	CASRMTGVNNSPLHF	TRBD1	-	TRBJ1-6	TRBV5-1
TGTGCCAGCAGTTACTTCAGACAGGGAGACACTGAAGCTTTCTTT	CASSYFRQGDTEAFF	TRBD1	-	TRBJ1-1	TRBV6-5
TGTGCCAGCAGCTTACAGGGGGTGGATTCACCCCTCCACTTT	CASSLQGVDSPLHF	TRBD1	-	TRBJ1-6	TRBV11-3
TGTGCCATCAGCTCCGGGACTAGCGGCTACACAGATACGCAGTATTTT	CAISSGTSGYTDTQYF	TRBD2	few	TRBJ2-3	TRBV10-3
TGTGCCAGCAGCTTGGGCGGGGAGGGGGCACGGACTGAAGCTTTCTTT	CASSLGGEGARTEAFF	TRBD1	-	TRBJ1-1	TRBV7-3
TGCGCCAGCACCACCATGGGGGGCCGTCCCTACGAGCAGTACTTC	CASTTMGGRPYEQYF	-	few	TRBJ2-7	TRBV5-1
TGTGCCAGCAGTTTACGACTAGGGATTGGGGCGCAGTATTTT	CASSLRLGIGAQYF	-	few	TRBJ2-3	TRBV12-3/TRBV12-4
TGTGCCAGCAGCCGCCCGGGGGGGGGCGCCTACAATGAGCAGTTCTTC	CASSRPGGGAYNEQFF	TRBD2	few	TRBJ2-1	TRBV3-1
TGCGCCACCTCCCTGAGGGGGTCTGGGGCCAACGTCCTGACTTTC	CATSLRGSGANVLTF	-	few	TRBJ2-6	TRBV5-1
TGTGCCAGCAGCGTAGAGCAGGGGCTGATCACTGAAGCTTTCTTT	CASSVEQGLITEAFF	-	few	TRBJ1-1	TRBV9
TGTGCCAGCAGCCCCCTTGGTCCCTACGAGCAGTACTTC	CASSPLGPYEQYF	-	few	TRBJ2-7	TRBV7-2
TGTGCCAGCAGCTTAGCTTCCCGGGGAGGACTAGATACGCAGTATTTT	CASSLASRGGLDTQYF	-	few	TRBJ2-3	TRBV9
TGTGCCAGCAGTTCCTACTTGGCCACCGGGGAGCTGTTTTTT	CASSSYLATGELFF	-	few	TRBJ2-2	TRBV12-3/TRBV12-4
TGTGCCAGCAGGGACAGCTCCTACGAGCAGTACTTC	CASRDSSYEQYF	-	many	TRBJ2-7	TRBV2
TGTGCCAGCAGCTTAGTACGGGGCCCCCAAGAGACCCAGTACTTC	CASSLVRGPQETQYF	-	many	TRBJ2-5	TRBV7-2
TGCGCCAGCAGCCAAGGGTTGGTGGGAGGGAACACTGAAGCTTTCTTT	CASSQGLVGGNTEAFF	-	-	TRBJ1-1	TRBV4-3
TGTGCCAGCAGTGGGCTAGCGGCCTACGAGCAGTACTTC	CASSGLAAYEQYF	TRBD2	-	TRBJ2-7	TRBV12-3/TRBV12-4
TGTGCCAGCAGCGTAGGGGGTCCCCCGATTAATGAGCAGTTCTTC	CASSVGGPPINEQFF	-	-	TRBJ2-1	TRBV9
TGCAGCGTTGAAGGGGCAGGAGGGTACGAGCAGTACTTC	CSVEGAGGYEQYF	-	-	TRBJ2-7	TRBV29-1
TGTGCCAGCAGTTTCCGTACAGGTGGAAATCAGCCCCAGCATTTT	CASSFRTGGNQPQHF	-	-	TRBJ1-5	TRBV12-3/TRBV12-4
TGTGCCAGCAGCCAAGACCATCTCTCCCCTTACGAGCAGTACTTC	CASSQDHLSPYEQYF	-	-	TRBJ2-7	TRBV3-1
TGTGCCAGCAGCTTGACGAGCGTCGACGGCTACACCTTC	CASSLTSVDGYTF	-	-	TRBJ1-2	TRBV5-4
TGTGCCAGTAGTATCACCGTGGATGCCGGGGAGCTGTTTTTT	CASSITVDAGELFF	-	few	TRBJ2-2	TRBV19
TGCGCCAGCGACCAGGGAGGAGGCACTGAAGCTTTCTTT	CASDQGGGTEAFF	-	-	TRBJ1-1	TRBV5-1
TGTGCCAGCAGTGAAGGACTAGCGGCCCACAATGAGCAGTTCTTC	CASSEGLAAHNEQFF	TRBD2	-	TRBJ2-1	TRBV6-1
TGTGCCAGCAGCTTAGATTGGGGCTATGGCTACACCTTC	CASSLDWGYGYTF	-	many	TRBJ1-2	TRBV11-2
TGTGCCAGCAGTTTCCTGACAGGGGTTTCGGTTAACACTGAAGCTTTCTTT	CASSFLTGVSVNTEAFF	TRBD1	few	TRBJ1-1	TRBV12-3/TRBV12-4
TGCAGTGCTAGAGGGGAGGGGTCTTCACCCCTCCACTTT	CSARGEGSSPLHF	-	-	TRBJ1-6	TRBV20-1
TGCAGTGCTAGAGAGCTGGAGCCCGGGGAGCTGTTTTTT	CSARELEPGELFF	-	few	TRBJ2-2	TRBV20-1
TGTGCCAGCAGCCCCCGACAGGGGTGGAACACTGAAGCTTTCTTT	CASSPRQGWNTEAFF	TRBD1	-	TRBJ1-1	TRBV3-1